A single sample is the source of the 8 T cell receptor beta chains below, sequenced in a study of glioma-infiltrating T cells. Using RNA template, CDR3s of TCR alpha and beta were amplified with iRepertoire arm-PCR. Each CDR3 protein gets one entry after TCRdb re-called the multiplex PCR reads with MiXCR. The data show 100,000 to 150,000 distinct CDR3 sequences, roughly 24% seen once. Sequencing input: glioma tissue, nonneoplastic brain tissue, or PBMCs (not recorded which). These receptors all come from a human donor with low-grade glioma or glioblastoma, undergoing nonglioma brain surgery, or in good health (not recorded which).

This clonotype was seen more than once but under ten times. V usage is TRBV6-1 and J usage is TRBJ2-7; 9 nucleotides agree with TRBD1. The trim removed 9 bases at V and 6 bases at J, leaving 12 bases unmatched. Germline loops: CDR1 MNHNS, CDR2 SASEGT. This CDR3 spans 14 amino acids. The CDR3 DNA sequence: TGTGCCAGAAGTCCTCACGACAGGGGGATCGAGCAGTACTTC. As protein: CARSPHDRGIEQYF.

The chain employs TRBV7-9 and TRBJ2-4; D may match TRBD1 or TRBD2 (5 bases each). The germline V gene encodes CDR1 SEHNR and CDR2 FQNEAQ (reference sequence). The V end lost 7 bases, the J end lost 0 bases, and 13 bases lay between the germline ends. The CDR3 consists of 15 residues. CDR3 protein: CASNGSGTAKNIQYF. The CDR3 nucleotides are TGTGCCAGCAACGGTTCCGGGACAGCCAAAAACATTCAGTACTTC.

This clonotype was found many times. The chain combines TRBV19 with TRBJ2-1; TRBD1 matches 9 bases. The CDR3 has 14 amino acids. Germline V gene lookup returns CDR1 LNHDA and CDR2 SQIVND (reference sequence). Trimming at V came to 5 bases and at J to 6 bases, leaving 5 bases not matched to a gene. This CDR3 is CASSLTGGLNEQFF. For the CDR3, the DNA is TGTGCCAGTAGTCTAACAGGGGGCCTCAATGAGCAGTTCTTC.

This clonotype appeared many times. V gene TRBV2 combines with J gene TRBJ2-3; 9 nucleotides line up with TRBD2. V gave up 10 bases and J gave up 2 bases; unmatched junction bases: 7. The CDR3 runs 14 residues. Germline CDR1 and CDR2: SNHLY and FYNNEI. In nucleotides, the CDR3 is TGTGCCACCAAGACTAGCGGATCCACAGATACGCAGTATTTT. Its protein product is CATKTSGSTDTQYF.

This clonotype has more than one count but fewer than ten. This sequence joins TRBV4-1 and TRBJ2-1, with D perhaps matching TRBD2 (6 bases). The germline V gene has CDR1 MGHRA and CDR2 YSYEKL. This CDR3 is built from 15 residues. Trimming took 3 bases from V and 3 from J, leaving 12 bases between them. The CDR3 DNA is TGCGCCAGCAGCCAGGCGGCTAGCGACTACAATGAGCAGTTCTTC. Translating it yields CASSQAASDYNEQFF.

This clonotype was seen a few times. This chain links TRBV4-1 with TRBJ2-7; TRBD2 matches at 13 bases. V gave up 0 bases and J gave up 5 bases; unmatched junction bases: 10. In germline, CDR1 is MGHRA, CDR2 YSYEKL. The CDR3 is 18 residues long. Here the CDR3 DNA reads TGCGCCAGCAGCCAAGATCGGAGACTAGCGGGAGGAGACCACGAGCAGTACTTC. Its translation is CASSQDRRLAGGDHEQYF.

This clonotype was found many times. The CDR3 nucleotides are TGTGCCAGCAGTTACCCGGCTAGCGGGACGGGAAATGAGCAGTTCTTC. It codes for CASSYPASGTGNEQFF. The genes are TRBV6-2 or TRBV6-3 and TRBJ2-1, with 9 bases matching TRBD2. Trimming removed 2 bases from V and 7 bases from J; junction bases left unmatched: 9. The CDR3 is 16 residues long. The germline gives CDR1 MNHEY, CDR2 SVGEGT.

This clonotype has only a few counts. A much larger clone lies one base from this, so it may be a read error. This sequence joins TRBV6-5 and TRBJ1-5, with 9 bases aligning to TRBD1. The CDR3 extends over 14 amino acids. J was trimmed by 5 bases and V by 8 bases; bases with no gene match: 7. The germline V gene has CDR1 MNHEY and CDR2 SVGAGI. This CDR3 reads CASGEGTGHQPQHF. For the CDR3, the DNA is TGTGCCAGCGGCGAGGGGACAGGGCATCAGCCCCAGCATTTT.